This T cell receptor (beta chain) is drawn from a study of blood T cell repertoires in COVID-19. Study context: Acute-phase and convalescent COVID-19 samples originated in the United States, Italy and Spain. Sample material is recorded as cDNA or gDNA derived from T cells, B-cell-depleted T cells, or PBMCs.

Those enrolled, adults aged roughly 18 to 100 years, came from about two dozen US areas. Measured with immunoSEQ multiplex PCR; TCRdb has only the in-frame clones, and not every one. Of around 300,000 clones listed, approximately 92% are singletons. The CDR3 extends over 16 amino acids. Germline-derived CDR1 and CDR2 are SGHAT and FQDESV (reference sequence). The V and J ends lost 6 bases and 4 bases, in that order; junction bases with no gene match: 12. This chain connects TRBV11-1 to TRBJ2-5; 9 positions agree with TRBD2. The sequence was obtained from a woman between 18 and 29 years old who had recovered from COVID-19. The specimen was PBMCs or T cells enriched from blood (not recorded which). The CDR3 DNA is TGTGCCAGCAGTTCTACTAATAGCGGGGGAGGAGAGACCCAGTACTTC. Protein sequence: CASSSTNSGGGETQYF.